This entry describes one T cell receptor beta chain. This entry is derived from a study of blood T cell repertoires in COVID-19. Study as a whole: Sites in the United States, Italy and Spain provided acute and convalescent COVID-19 samples. Sample material is recorded as cDNA or gDNA derived from T cells, B-cell-depleted T cells, or PBMCs.

Libraries were prepared by immunoSEQ multiplex PCR; TCRdb keeps only in-frame clonotypes and omits some of them. The repertoire holds 300,000 to 450,000 clones, with roughly 87% as singletons. Participants were aged about 18 to 100 years, lived in over 20 US areas, and enrolled virtually. Grouping used clinical history reported by participants in a survey and questionnaire. The CDR3 is 16 residues long. Per germline, CDR1 SGHNT and CDR2 YYREEE (reference sequence). V shed 4 bases, J shed 2 bases, and the junction held 4 bases outside the gene matches. This rearrangement joins TRBV5-4 to TRBJ1-3; 12 nucleotides align to TRBD1. The sequencing input was PBMCs or T cells enriched from blood (not recorded which). This receptor was obtained from a woman aged 25 to 39 who had recovered from COVID-19. The CDR3 loop is CASSTGTGGTGNTIYF. The CDR3 DNA reads as TGTGCCAGCAGCACCGGGACAGGGGGCACTGGAAACACCATATATTTT.